This TCR beta chain comes out of a study of response to subunit inactivated influenza vaccine. Study-level results: New T cells are recruited in small numbers by each seasonal influenza vaccination, according to the authors' suggestion.

This clonotype was seen many times. Its antigen is not known. A single record per CDR3 protein comes from TCRdb applying MiXCR to the RT-PCR reads. The sample has approximately 530,000 distinct CDR3 sequences, about an eighth seen once; the top ten hold about 12%. The TCR originated in a man aged 50 to 60 who received an inactivated influenza vaccine. The sequences come from PBMCs from blood, collected 40 to 50 days after vaccination.

The CDR3 sequence: CASTLGGAGNTIYF. CDR3 coding DNA: TGTGCCAGCACCTTAGGAGGAGCTGGAAACACCATATATTTT. This sequence joins TRBV12-3 or TRBV12-4 and TRBJ1-3; D remains unclear. Trimming stripped 7 bases from V and 2 bases from J, with 12 bases between. This CDR3 contains 14 residues.